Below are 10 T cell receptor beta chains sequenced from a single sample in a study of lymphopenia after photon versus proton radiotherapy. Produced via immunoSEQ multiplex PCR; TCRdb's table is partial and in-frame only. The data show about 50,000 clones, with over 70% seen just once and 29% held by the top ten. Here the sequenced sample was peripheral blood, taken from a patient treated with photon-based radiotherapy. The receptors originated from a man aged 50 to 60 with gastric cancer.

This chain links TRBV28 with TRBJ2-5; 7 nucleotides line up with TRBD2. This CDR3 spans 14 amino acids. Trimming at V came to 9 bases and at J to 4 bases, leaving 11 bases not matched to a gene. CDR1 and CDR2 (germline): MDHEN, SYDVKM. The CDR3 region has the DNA TGTGCCAGTCACCCAAGCAGGGAGGGAGAGACCCAGTACTTC. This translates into CASHPSREGETQYF.

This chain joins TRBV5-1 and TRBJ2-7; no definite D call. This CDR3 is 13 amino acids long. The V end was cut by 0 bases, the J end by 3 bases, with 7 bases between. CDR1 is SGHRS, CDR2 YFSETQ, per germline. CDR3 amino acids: CASSLESNYEQYF. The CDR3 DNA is TGCGCCAGCAGCTTGGAGTCAAACTACGAGCAGTACTTC. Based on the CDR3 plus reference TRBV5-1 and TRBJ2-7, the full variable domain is KAGVTQTPRYLIKTRGQQVTLSCSPISGHRSVSWYQQTPGQGLQFLFEYFSETQRNKGNFPGRFSGRQFSNSRSEMNVSTLELGDSALYLCASSLESNYEQYFGPGTRLTVT.

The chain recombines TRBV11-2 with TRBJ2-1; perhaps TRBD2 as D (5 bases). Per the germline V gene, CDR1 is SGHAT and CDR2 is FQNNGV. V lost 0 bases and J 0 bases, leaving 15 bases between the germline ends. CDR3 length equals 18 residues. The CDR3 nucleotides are TGTGCCAGCAGCTTAGATCTAGGACTCTTTAGCTCCTACAATGAGCAGTTCTTC. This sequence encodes CASSLDLGLFSSYNEQFF. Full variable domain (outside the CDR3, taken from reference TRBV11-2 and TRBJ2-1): EAGVAQSPRYKIIEKRQSVAFWCNPISGHATLYWYQQILGQGPKLLIQFQNNGVVDDSQLPKDRFSAERLKGVDSTLKIQPAKLEDSAVYLCASSLDLGLFSSYNEQFFGPGTRLTVL.

In nucleotides, the CDR3 is TGTGCCTGGAGCCGTTCCGGGGGAGGGCATTCTGGCTACACCTTC. Amino acid sequence: CAWSRSGGGHSGYTF. The V gene is TRBV30, the J gene TRBJ1-2; TRBD1 might be the D (5 bases). The CDR3 is made up of 15 amino acids. V was trimmed by 3 bases and J by 7 bases, leaving 21 bases between them. Per germline, CDR1 GTSNPN and CDR2 SVGIG (reference sequence). The complete variable domain, with remaining parts taken from reference TRBV30 and TRBJ1-2, reads SQTIHQWPATLVQPVGSPLSLECTVEGTSNPNLYWYRQAAGRGLQLLFYSVGIGQISSEVPQNLSASRPQDRQFILSSKKLLLSDSGFYLCAWSRSGGGHSGYTFGSGTRLTVV.

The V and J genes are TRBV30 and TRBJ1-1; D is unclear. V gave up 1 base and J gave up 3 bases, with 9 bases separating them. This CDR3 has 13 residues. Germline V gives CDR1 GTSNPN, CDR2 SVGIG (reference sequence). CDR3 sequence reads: CAWSGSGDTEAFF. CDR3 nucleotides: TGTGCCTGGAGTGGGTCAGGCGACACTGAAGCTTTCTTT.

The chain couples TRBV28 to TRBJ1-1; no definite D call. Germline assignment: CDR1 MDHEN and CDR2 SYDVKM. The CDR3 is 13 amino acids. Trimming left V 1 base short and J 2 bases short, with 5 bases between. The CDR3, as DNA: TGTGCCAGCAGTTTATCTAGAAACACTGAAGCTTTCTTT. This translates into CASSLSRNTEAFF.

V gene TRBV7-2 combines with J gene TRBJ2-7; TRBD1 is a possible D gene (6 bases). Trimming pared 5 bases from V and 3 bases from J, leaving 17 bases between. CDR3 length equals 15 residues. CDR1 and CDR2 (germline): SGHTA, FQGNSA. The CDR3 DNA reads TGTGCCAGCAGCATGACAGGACAGAAGGTCTACGAGCAGTACTTC. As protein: CASSMTGQKVYEQYF.

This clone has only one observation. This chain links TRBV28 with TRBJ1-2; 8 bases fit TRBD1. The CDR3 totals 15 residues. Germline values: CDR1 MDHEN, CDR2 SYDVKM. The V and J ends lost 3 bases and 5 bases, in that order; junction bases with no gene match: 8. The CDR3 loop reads CASSLGSGGDYGYTF. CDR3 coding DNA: TGTGCCAGCAGTTTGGGGTCAGGGGGCGATTATGGCTACACCTTC.

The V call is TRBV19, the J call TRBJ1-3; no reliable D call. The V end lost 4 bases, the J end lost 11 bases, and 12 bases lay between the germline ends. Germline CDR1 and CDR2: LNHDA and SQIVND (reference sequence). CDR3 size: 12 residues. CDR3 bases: TGTGCCAGTAGTAAAGGACTGACCGCCATATATTTT. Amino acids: CASSKGLTAIYF.

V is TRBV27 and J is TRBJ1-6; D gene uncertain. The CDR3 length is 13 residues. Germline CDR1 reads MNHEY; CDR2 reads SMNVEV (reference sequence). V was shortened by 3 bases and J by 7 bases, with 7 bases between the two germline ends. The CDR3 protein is CASSFGVNSPLHF. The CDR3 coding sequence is TGTGCCAGCAGTTTTGGAGTGAATTCACCCCTCCACTTT.